Listed below are T cell receptor beta chains from one sample, sequenced in a study of cytomegalovirus exposure and HLA in healthy donors. Clones were sequenced by immunoSEQ multiplex PCR, and TCRdb holds only the in-frame ones, with some missing. The table lists 40,000 to 65,000 clones. Sequencing used PBMCs. Source of these receptors: a man aged 35 to 55 in good health and CMV-seropositive. Each CDR3 is given with its conserved first and last residue. The order of the fields is V gene, J gene, D gene, CDR3 DNA, CDR3 protein. D genes are given only for firm matches.

TRBV2,TRBJ1-2,-,TGTGCCAGCAGTGAAACGTCAGACAACACCTATGGCTACACCTTC,CASSETSDNTYGYTF
TRBV28,TRBJ1-1,-,TGTGCCAGCAGTCAAGTCAGGAACACTGAAGCTTTCTTT,CASSQVRNTEAFF
TRBV5-6,TRBJ2-7,-,TGTGCCAGCAGCTTAGATGGCTCCATCTCCTACGAGCAGTACTTC,CASSLDGSISYEQYF
TRBV10-3,TRBJ1-1,TRBD1,TGTGCCATCAGTGGACAGGGGGCGGGCACTGAAGCTTTCTTT,CAISGQGAGTEAFF
TRBV4-1,TRBJ2-7,TRBD2,TGCGCCAGCAGCCCCGTCTCTAGCGGGGACTCCTACGAGCAGTACTTC,CASSPVSSGDSYEQYF
TRBV29-1,TRBJ1-1,-,TGCAGCGCCCTAGACACTGAAGCTTTCTTT,CSALDTEAFF
TRBV18,TRBJ1-1,-,TGTGCCAGCTCCCCTTCCGACACTGAAGCTTTCTTT,CASSPSDTEAFF
TRBV4-1,TRBJ2-7,-,TGCGCCAGCAGCCAAGGTAAAGGGGGCTACGAGCAGTACTTC,CASSQGKGGYEQYF
TRBV6-5,TRBJ1-4,TRBD1,TGTGCCAGCAGAAAATGGGACAGACCGAATGAAAAACTGTTTTTT,CASRKWDRPNEKLFF
TRBV5-4,TRBJ1-1,TRBD1,TGTGCCAGCAGCTCCGTGACAGGGTTGAACACTGAAGCTTTCTTT,CASSSVTGLNTEAFF
TRBV19,TRBJ1-1,-,TGTGCCAGTAGAACAGTCGGGATGAACACTGAAGCTTTCTTT,CASRTVGMNTEAFF
TRBV30,TRBJ1-3,-,TGTGCCCACATATCAGTCGGAAACACCATATATTTT,CAHISVGNTIYF
TRBV5-1,TRBJ1-6,TRBD1,TGCGCCAGCAGCCCTGAACAGGGGGAGAATTCACCCCTCCACTTT,CASSPEQGENSPLHF
TRBV25-1,TRBJ2-7,TRBD1,TGTGCCAGCAGTTACGGGACAGGTCACTACGAGCAGTACTTC,CASSYGTGHYEQYF
TRBV28,TRBJ2-3,-,TGTGCCAGCAGTTTCCCCTGGAGTAGGCACGGAGATACGCAGTATTTT,CASSFPWSRHGDTQYF
TRBV5-4,TRBJ1-2,-,TGTGCCAGCAGCTTAGAACACCAGAACTATGGCTACACCTTC,CASSLEHQNYGYTF
TRBV30,TRBJ2-7,TRBD2,TGTGCCTGGAGTGTACTAGCGGGGCAAGGCGAGCAGTACTTC,CAWSVLAGQGEQYF